This TCR beta chain was sequenced for a study of regulatory and conventional T cells in RAG deficiency. Overall study findings and caveats: Omenn patients showed >75% Treg-Tconv overlap and shorter CDR3 lengths.

Here immunoSEQ multiplex PCR was the method, and the copy in TCRdb shows in-frame clones only, minus some. This repertoire shows 7,000 to 10,000 clones, approximately 95% found once; its top ten account for 1.5% to 1.7%. The sorted regulatory T cells were CD4+, CD25-high and CD127-low, with genomic DNA sequenced. As concerns this clone: As yet, its antigen is unknown.

Trimming left V 10 bases short and J 0 bases short, with 6 bases between. The CDR3 is 11 residues long. These data also featured in a second study, about regulatory T cells. Turning to that study: Primers: 52 TRBV forward and 13 TRBJ reverse.

J is TRBJ1-1 and V is TRBV23-1; no reliable D call. TRBV23-1 is classed as an ORF, of uncertain function. The sequence was obtained from a human donor in good health. Specimen: CD127- CD25+ CD4+ Tregs sorted from blood. The CDR3 spells CAILLNTEAFF. CDR3 nucleotide sequence: TGCGCCATCCTATTGAACACTGAAGCTTTCTTT.